This TCR beta chain was observed in a study of OX40 agonist ivuxolimab in advanced cancers. For the study at large: Partial responses were recorded for three patients, including one with hepatocellular carcinoma and two with cutaneous melanoma.

Libraries were prepared by immunoSEQ multiplex PCR; TCRdb keeps only in-frame clonotypes and omits some of them. Of tens of thousands of clones in the sample, over 75% were seen once. In its sample, this clone was seen once. This receptor was taken from an adult with an advanced solid tumor such as melanoma, head and neck, liver or kidney cancer. This material consisted of CD4+ or CD8+ T cells sorted from blood, taken in a trial of the OX40 agonist ivuxolimab.

The CDR3, as DNA: TGTGCCAGCAGTTACTCGAGTGGTAAGGGTGGCTACACCTTC. Protein product: CASSYSSGKGGYTF. This sequence joins TRBV6-6 and TRBJ1-2, with D uncertain. V lost 0 bases and J lost 7, with 12 bases in between. Looked up from germline, CDR1 is MNHNY and CDR2 is SVGAGI (reference sequence). The CDR3 consists of 14 residues.